Listed here is a single T cell receptor (beta chain). This specimen comes from a study of blood T cells in healthy people across ages. Next came a second PCR, run for about 7 to 12 cycles, which used a sample-barcoded 5' primer along with a J-beta primer mix. Each CDR3 protein gets one entry after TCRdb re-called the 5' RACE reads with MiXCR. The sample lists about 1,400,000 distinct CDR3 sequences, approximately 60% occurring once. Per germline, CDR1 LGHDT and CDR2 YNNKEL (reference sequence). CDR3 length: 16 amino acids. The sample was blood. The rearrangement links TRBV3-1 to TRBJ2-5, with D unresolved. TRBJ2-7 explains the end of the DNA better; the J call may be wrong. The receptor's source is a man aged 18 to 29 in good health. The CDR3 here is CASSQVFAQRTYEQYF. The CDR3 bases are TGTGCCAGCAGCCAAGTTTTTGCGCAGAGAACCTACGAGCAGTACTTC.